This TCR beta chain is from a study of CXCR3-negative and CXCR3-positive naive CD8 T cells. Findings and caveats of the study: Fresh PBMCs served for most assays, and CXCR3 expression fell partially after cryopreservation. Whereas memory cells differed, naive CXCR3-negative and CXCR3-positive cells shared similar TRBV-TRBJ usage. It was found that naive subsets had comparable surface CD5, and TCR strength was inferred from TRB CDR3 properties.

TRB cDNA was prepared as libraries by UMI-labeled 5' RACE. TCRdb reanalyzed the 5' RACE reads and collapses them to one entry per CDR3 protein, without DNA. The sample yields about 23,000 distinct CDR3 sequences, of which the top ten take up roughly 20%. Points on this clonotype: No antigen is known for it.

Germline lookup yields CDR1 SQVTM and CDR2 ANQGSEA. This CDR3 is built from 13 residues. Every individual CD8+ T cell subset underwent sorting in triplicate at 270,000 or so cells apiece. The clonotype was recovered from a human donor in good health. Some clones in this sample may be carry-over from other donors' samples. The chain joins TRBV29-1 to TRBJ2-7. Sequenced material: memory CD8+ T cells from blood. CDR3 amino acids: CSVEATSSYEQYF.